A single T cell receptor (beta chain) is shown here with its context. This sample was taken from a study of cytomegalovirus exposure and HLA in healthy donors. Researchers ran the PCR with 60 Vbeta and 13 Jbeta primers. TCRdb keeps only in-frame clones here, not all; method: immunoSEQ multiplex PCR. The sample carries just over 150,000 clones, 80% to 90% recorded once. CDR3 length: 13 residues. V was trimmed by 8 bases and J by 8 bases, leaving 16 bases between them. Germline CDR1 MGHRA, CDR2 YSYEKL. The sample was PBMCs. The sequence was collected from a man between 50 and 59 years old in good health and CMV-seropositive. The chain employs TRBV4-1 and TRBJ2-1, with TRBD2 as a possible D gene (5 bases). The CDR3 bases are TGCGCCAGCGCACGTAGCGAGGTTGATGAGCAGTTCTTC. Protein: CASARSEVDEQFF.